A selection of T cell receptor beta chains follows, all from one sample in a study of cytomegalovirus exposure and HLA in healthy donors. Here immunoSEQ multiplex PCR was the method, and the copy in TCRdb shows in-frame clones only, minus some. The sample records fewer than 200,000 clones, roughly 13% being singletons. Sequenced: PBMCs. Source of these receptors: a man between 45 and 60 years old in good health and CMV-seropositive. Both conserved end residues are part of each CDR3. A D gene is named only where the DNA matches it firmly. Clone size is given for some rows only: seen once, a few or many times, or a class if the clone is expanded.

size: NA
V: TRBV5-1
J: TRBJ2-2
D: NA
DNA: TGCGCCAGCAGCTTTCCCGTGGGGCCCGGGGAGCTGTTTTTT
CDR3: CASSFPVGPGELFF

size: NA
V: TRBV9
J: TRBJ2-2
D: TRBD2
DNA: TGTGCCAGCAGCCCCTCGGGGGGGGCTACCGGGGAGCTGTTTTTT
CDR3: CASSPSGGATGELFF

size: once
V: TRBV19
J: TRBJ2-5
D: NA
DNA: TGTGCCAGTAGTATAGGAAGGGGTAAGGGGGAGACCCAGTACTTC
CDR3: CASSIGRGKGETQYF

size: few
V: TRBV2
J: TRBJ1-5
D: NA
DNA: TGTGCCAGCAGTGTAGGGGTTCAGCAGCCCCAGCATTTT
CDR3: CASSVGVQQPQHF

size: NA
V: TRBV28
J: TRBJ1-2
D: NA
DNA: TGTGCCATCCTTGGGAGGCCCGGGACCGCCTTCGAAATAGGTCATGGCTACACCTTC
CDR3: CAILGRPGTAFEIGHGYTF

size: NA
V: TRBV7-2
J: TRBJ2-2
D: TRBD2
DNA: TGTGCCAGCAGCTTGACTAGCGGGGGGGCCTCCGGGGAGCTGTTTTTT
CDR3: CASSLTSGGASGELFF

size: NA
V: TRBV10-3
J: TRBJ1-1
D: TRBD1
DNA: TGTGCCATCAGTGAAGGGGGACAGGGTATGGCTGAAGCTTTCTTT
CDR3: CAISEGGQGMAEAFF

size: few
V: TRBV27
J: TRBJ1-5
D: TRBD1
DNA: TGTGCCAGCGGCCGGGACAGGGTCCAGCCCCAGCATTTT
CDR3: CASGRDRVQPQHF

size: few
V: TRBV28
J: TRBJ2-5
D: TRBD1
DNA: TGTGCCAGCAGTCCCGGGACAGGGTTGGAGACCCAGTACTTC
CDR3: CASSPGTGLETQYF

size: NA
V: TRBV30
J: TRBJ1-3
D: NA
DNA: TGTGCCTGGATGACAGGCAACTCTGGAAACACCATATATTTT
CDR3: CAWMTGNSGNTIYF

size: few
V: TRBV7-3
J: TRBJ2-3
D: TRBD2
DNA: TGTGCCAGCAGCTTTCGACTAGCGGGGGCAGGAGATACGCAGTATTTT
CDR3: CASSFRLAGAGDTQYF

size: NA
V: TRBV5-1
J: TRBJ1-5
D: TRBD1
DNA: TGCGCCAGCCGCCGTCCCGGGACAGGCAAATATCAGCCCCAGCATTTT
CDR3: CASRRPGTGKYQPQHF

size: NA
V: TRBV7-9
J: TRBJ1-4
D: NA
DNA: TGTGCCAGCAGCTTAAATTACGGTGAAAAACTGTTTTTT
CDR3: CASSLNYGEKLFF

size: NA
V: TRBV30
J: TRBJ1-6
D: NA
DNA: TGTGCCTGGACCTCCCAGTCCGGAGGTCCCCTCCACTTT
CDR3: CAWTSQSGGPLHF

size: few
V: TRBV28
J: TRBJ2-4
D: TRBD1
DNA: TGTGCCAGCACCCCAGGGGGACAGGGAAACATTCAGTACTTC
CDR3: CASTPGGQGNIQYF

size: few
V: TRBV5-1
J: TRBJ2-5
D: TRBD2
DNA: TGCGCCAGCAGCTTGGAACCGTCTAGCGGAAAAGAGACCCAGTACTTC
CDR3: CASSLEPSSGKETQYF

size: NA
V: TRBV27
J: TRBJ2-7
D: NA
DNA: TGTGCCAGCATCGCCCCGGGACTGCCCTACGAGCAGTACTTC
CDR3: CASIAPGLPYEQYF

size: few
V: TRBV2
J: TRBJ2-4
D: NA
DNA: TGTGCCAGCAGCGAACCCAGCGGGCGAAAAAACATTCAGTACTTC
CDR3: CASSEPSGRKNIQYF

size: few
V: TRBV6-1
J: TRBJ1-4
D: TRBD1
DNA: TGTGCCAGCAGTGAACGGGACAGTAATGAAAAACTGTTTTTT
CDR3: CASSERDSNEKLFF

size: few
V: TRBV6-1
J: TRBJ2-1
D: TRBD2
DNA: TGTGCCAGCAGTGGACGGGAGGCGTCGTCGTGGTCGTTCTTC
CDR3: CASSGREASSWSFF

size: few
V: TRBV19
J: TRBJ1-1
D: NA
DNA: TGTGCCAGTAGTTTCGGACTGGGCACTGAAGCTTTCTTT
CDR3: CASSFGLGTEAFF

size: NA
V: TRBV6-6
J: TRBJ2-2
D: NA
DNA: TGTGCCAGCAGTTACTCACGGGATCCCGGGGAGCTGTTTTTT
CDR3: CASSYSRDPGELFF

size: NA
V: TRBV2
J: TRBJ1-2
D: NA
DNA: TGTGCCAGCAGTGAAGCGGGCTGGAGACTAAACTATGGCTACACCTTC
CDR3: CASSEAGWRLNYGYTF

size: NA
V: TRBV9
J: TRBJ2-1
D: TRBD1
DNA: TGTGCCAGCAGCTACAGCACCCCCGGGACAGGGTCCCATGAGCAGTTCTTC
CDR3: CASSYSTPGTGSHEQFF

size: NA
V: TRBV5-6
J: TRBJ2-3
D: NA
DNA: TGTGCCAGCAGAACGGGACTCAGCACAGATACGCAGTATTTT
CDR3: CASRTGLSTDTQYF

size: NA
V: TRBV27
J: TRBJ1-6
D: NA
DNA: TGTGCCAGCAAAAACAGCCATAATTCACCCCTCCACTTT
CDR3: CASKNSHNSPLHF

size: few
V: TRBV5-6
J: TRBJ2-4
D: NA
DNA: TGTGCCAGCAGCGCCGGGAGGTCAGGGGGCGCCCAAAACATTCAGTACTTC
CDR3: CASSAGRSGGAQNIQYF

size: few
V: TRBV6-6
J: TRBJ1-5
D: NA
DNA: TGTGCCAGCAGTTTACCGGACAGCGGCAATCAGCCCCAGCATTTT
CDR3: CASSLPDSGNQPQHF

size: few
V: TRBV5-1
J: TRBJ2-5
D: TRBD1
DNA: TGCGCCAGCAGCTTGGGGGGGACAGGCTTGTACCAAGAGACCCAGTACTTC
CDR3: CASSLGGTGLYQETQYF

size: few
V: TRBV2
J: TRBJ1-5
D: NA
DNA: TGTGCCAGCAACACAGGGACCAATCAGCCCCAGCATTTT
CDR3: CASNTGTNQPQHF

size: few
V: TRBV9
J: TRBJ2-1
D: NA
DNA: TGTGCCAGCAGCGGACCTCTGAAACAGGGAACCAGATACAATGAGCAGTTCTTC
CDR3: CASSGPLKQGTRYNEQFF

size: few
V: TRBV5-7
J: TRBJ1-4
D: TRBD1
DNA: TGTGCCAGCAGACGGACAGGGGTTCATGAAAAACTGTTTTTT
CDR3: CASRRTGVHEKLFF

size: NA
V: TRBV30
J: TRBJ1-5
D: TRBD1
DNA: TGTGCCTGGAGTGGCGCAGGGGGTGCGACCGGCAATCAGCCCCAGCATTTT
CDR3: CAWSGAGGATGNQPQHF

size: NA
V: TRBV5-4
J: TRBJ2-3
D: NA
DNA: TGTGCCAGCAGCCTCAGGGTCGGCACAGATACGCAGTATTTT
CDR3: CASSLRVGTDTQYF

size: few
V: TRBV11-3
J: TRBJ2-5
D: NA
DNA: TGTGCCAGCAGCTTAGTTGGGGGCAAAGGGATGGAGACCCAGTACTTC
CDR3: CASSLVGGKGMETQYF

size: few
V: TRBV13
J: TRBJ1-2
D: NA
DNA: TGTGCCAGCAGCTCGGTACGGGGTTACTATGGCTACACCTTC
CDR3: CASSSVRGYYGYTF

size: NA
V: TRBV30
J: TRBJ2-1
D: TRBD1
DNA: TGTGCCGCCCAGCAGGACAGGGGGCCTTCGTCCAATGAGCAGTTCTTC
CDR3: CAAQQDRGPSSNEQFF

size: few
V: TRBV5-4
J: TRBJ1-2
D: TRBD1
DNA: TGTGCCAGCAGCTTTGGGACAGGGGGATTTGGGGGCTACACCTTC
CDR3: CASSFGTGGFGGYTF

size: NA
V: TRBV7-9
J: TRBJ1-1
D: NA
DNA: TGTGCCAGCAGCCCGGGAGCGAACACTGAAGCTTTCTTT
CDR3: CASSPGANTEAFF

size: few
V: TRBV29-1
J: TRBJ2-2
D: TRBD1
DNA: TGCAGCGTGACCCGGGACAGATACACCGGGGAGCTGTTTTTT
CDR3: CSVTRDRYTGELFF

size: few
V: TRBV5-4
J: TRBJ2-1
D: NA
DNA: TGTGCCAGCAGCGCGGACCTCAAGCGGTCCAATGAGCAGTTCTTC
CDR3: CASSADLKRSNEQFF

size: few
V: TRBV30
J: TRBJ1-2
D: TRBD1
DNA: TGTGCCTGGAGCGAAGGCCGGGACAGGGCCTCTGGCTACACCTTC
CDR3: CAWSEGRDRASGYTF

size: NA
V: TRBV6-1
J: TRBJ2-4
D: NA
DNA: TGTGCCAGCCGCCGAACAGAGAACAAAAACATTCAGTACTTC
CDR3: CASRRTENKNIQYF

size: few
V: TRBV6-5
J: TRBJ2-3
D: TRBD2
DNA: TGTGCCAGCAGAGAGCGGGGTACGCAGTATTTT
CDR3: CASRERGTQYF

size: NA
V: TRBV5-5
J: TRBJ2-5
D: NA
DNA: TGTGCCAGCAGCTTGGGGGCCCTAGAGACCCAGTACTTC
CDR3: CASSLGALETQYF

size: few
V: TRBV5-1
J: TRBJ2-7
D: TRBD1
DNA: TGCGCCAGCAGCTTGGCGCTATTAAACCGGGACAGGGTTATCCGGGAGCAGTACTTC
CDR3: CASSLALLNRDRVIREQYF

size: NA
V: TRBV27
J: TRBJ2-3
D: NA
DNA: TGTGCCAGCAGTAATCCTCTAAGTACCTTTCGCACAGATACGCAGTATTTT
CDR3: CASSNPLSTFRTDTQYF

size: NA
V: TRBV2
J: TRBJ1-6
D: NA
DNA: TGTGCCAGCAGTTTGACTGTCTCCTATAATTCACCCCTCCACTTT
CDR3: CASSLTVSYNSPLHF

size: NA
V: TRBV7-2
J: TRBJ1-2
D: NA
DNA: TGTGCCAGCAGCTTAGGCGGCAGAAACTATGGCTACACCTTC
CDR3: CASSLGGRNYGYTF

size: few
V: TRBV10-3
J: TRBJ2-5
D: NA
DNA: TGTGCCATCAGCGCCCGGTCCGAAGAGACCCAGTACTTC
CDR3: CAISARSEETQYF

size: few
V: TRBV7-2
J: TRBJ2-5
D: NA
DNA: TGTGCCAGCAGCGGGAGACACCAAGAGACCCAGTACTTC
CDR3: CASSGRHQETQYF